This T cell receptor beta chain comes out of a study of T-cell reconstitution after alpha-beta-depleted transplantation in children. Unique molecular identifiers were incorporated when the TCRbeta library was constructed. Via MiXCR, TCRdb re-called the PCR reads, giving one row per CDR3 protein. Of about 500,000 distinct CDR3 sequences listed, approximately 29% are singletons. V lost 1 base and J lost 7, with 16 bases in between. The CDR3 length is 15 residues. Germline CDR1 DFQATT, CDR2 SNEGSKA (reference sequence). The receptor was derived from a human donor who donated a stem cell graft to a child with aplastic anemia. The J gene is TRBJ1-4, the V gene TRBV20-1; no clear D gene. The starting material was PBMCs from the stem cell graft donor, obtained from the stem cell graft. DNA of the CDR3: TGCAGTGCTAGAGGAAGAGACCCCGGCAGTGAAAAACTGTTTTTT. Residues: CSARGRDPGSEKLFF.